This T cell receptor (beta chain) comes out of a study of tumor-infiltrating lymphocytes in primary liver carcinoma. Whole-study context: The patients, men and women alike, were aged 30 to 69 years. Study results and limitations: Lesser overlap characterized tumor-adjacent and tumor-blood pairs relative to tumor region pairs. Tumors carried a top-250-clone fraction significantly exceeding that of blood (p = 0.039).

This clonotype was picked up many times. The target antigen is unknown. Starting material of about 450 ng total RNA yielded TCR beta cDNA via a constant-region primer. Libraries of TCR beta came from three nested multiplex PCR rounds with slightly modified ARM-PCR. Investigators reported that the first two PCR rounds, at roughly 10 cycles each, used TRBV1-TRBV30 forward primers with a C-beta reverse primer. Using its own MiXCR run on the multiplex PCR reads, TCRdb lists one record per CDR3 protein. The table has about 120,000 distinct CDR3 sequences, about two thirds seen once. V was trimmed by 11 bases and J by 4 bases, leaving 25 bases between them. Germline V CDR1 and CDR2: MNHGY, SVAAGI. This CDR3 region has 16 residues. The study co-extracted DNA and RNA from roughly 20-30 mg of unsorted bulk tissue. Primary liver carcinoma, confirmed by histopathology, was surgically resected.

This receptor was obtained from a woman aged 55-75 years with primary liver carcinoma and hepatitis B virus infection. This chain links TRBV6-9 with TRBJ2-3; a weak D match, TRBD2 (6 bases). What was sequenced was tumor-adjacent normal liver tissue. The CDR3 region has the DNA TGTGCCCGTCCCCCCCAGACTAGGCTCTGGGCAGATACGCAGTATTTT. Encoded protein: CARPPQTRLWADTQYF.